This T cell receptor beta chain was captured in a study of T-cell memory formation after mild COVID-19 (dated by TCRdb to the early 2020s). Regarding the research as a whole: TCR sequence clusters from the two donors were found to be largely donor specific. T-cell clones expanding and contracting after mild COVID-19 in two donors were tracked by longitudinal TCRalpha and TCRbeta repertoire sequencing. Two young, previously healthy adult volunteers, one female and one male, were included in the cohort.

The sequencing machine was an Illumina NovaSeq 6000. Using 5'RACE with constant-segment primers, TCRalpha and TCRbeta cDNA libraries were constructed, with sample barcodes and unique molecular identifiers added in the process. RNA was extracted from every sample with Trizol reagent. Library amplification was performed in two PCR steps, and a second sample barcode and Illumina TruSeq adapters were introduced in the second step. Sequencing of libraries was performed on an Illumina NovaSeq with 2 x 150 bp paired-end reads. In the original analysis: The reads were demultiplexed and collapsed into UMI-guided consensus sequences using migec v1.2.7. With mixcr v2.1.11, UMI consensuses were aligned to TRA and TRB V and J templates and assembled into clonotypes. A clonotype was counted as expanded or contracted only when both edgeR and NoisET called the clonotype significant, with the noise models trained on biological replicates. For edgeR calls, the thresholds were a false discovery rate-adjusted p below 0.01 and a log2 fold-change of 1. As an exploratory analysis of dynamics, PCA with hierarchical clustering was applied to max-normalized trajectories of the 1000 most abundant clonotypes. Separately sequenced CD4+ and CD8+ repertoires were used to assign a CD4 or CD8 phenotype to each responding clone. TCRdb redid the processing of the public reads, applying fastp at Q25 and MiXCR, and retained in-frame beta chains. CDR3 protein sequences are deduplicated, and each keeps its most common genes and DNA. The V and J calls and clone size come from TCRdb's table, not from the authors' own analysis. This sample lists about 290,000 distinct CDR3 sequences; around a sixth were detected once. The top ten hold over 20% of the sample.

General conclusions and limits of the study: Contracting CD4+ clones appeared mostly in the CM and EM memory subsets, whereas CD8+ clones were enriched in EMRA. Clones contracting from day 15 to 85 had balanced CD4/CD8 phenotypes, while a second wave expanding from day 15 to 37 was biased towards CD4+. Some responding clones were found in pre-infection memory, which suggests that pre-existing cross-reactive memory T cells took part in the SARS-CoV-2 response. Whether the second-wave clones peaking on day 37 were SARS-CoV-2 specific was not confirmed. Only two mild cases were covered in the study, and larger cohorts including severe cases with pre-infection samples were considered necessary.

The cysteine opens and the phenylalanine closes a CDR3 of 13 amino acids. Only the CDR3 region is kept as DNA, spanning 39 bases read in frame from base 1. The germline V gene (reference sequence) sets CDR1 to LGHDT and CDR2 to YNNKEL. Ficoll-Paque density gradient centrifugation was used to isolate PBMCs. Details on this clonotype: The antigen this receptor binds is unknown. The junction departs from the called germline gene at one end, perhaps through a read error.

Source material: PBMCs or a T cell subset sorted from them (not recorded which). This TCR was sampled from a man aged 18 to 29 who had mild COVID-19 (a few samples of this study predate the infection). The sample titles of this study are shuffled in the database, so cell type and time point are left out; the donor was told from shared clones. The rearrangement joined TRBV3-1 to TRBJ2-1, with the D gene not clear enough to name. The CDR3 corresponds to CASSQANRSPIIF. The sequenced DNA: TGTGCCAGCAGCCAAGCCAATCGCTCACCCATTATCTTC.